The sequence of this T cell receptor beta chain was determined in a study of T cell responses to AZD1222 COVID-19 vaccine. Overall study results and limits: Only a handful of individuals given AZD1222 were seropositive at baseline. The CD4 TCRs associated with vaccination extended across spike and predominated at 160-218 and 743-854. Females outnumbered males among donors, who were mostly white British; clonal diversity was possibly underestimated. Repertoire sampling was restricted to post-peak T cell response timepoints.

Comment on this clone: Its antigen is currently unknown.

The assay was immunoSEQ multiplex PCR, and TCRdb's table has in-frame clones only and misses some. The table has some 150,000 clones, approximately 83% seen once. There are 13 residues in the CDR3. With 9 bases removed from V and 5 bases from J, the gap between germline ends came to 14 bases. Germline V CDR1 and CDR2: KGHDR, SFDVKD. This TCR came from an adult in good health. The V call is TRBV24-1, the J call TRBJ2-3; D possibly corresponds to TRBD2 (6 bases). This sample comprised peripheral blood, obtained on day 0 of AZD1222 vaccination. The CDR3 region is CATGGGAVDTQYF. DNA of the CDR3: TGTGCCACCGGCGGAGGGGCGGTAGATACGCAGTATTTT.